The 3 T cell receptor beta chains below come from one sample, sequenced in a study of T cell changes during pregnancy in multiple sclerosis. Measured with immunoSEQ multiplex PCR; TCRdb has only the in-frame clones, and not every one. The sample holds roughly 56,000 clones, around 90% seen once. Sequencing was performed on CD4+ T cells from peripheral blood mononuclear cells, taken after pregnancy. These receptor sequences come from a female donor in good health, enrolled as a control in a pregnancy study.

The genes are TRBV19 and TRBJ2-5; 11 bases agree with TRBD2. The CDR3 consists of 16 residues. CDR1 is LNHDA, CDR2 SQIVND, per germline (reference sequence). With 1 base clipped from V and 2 bases from J, the junction kept 3 bases outside the gene matches. The CDR3 bases are TGTGCCAGTAGTATAGGCCCTAGCGGGGGGCAAGAGACCCAGTACTTC. Translating gives CASSIGPSGGQETQYF.

The rearrangement joins TRBV5-1 to TRBJ2-3; 8 nucleotides align to TRBD2. Germline CDR1 is SGHRS and CDR2 is YFSETQ. The CDR3 runs to 14 residues. V was pared by 5 bases and J by 0 bases, with 2 bases of the junction left unmatched. In DNA form, the CDR3 reads TGCGCCAGCAGGCGGGGGGCTAGCACAGATACGCAGTATTTT. Its translation: CASRRGASTDTQYF.

This clone was recorded once. The chain couples TRBV7-8 to TRBJ1-1; D is undetermined. V lost 3 bases to trimming and J lost 2 bases, with 4 bases between them. The germline CDR1 and CDR2 sequences are SGHVS and FQNEAQ. The CDR3 spans 12 residues. The CDR3 loop is CASSFVNTEAFF. In nucleotides, the CDR3 is TGTGCCAGCAGCTTCGTAAACACTGAAGCTTTCTTT.